The 25 T cell receptor beta chains below come from one sample, sequenced in a study of blood T cell repertoires in COVID-19. Profiled with immunoSEQ multiplex PCR; TCRdb holds only in-frame clones, not every one. The profile covers over 200,000 clones, with 90% appearing a single time and 1.2% taken by the ten largest. Sequenced: PBMCs or T cells enriched from blood (not recorded which). The origin of the receptors is a man younger than 40 who had recovered from COVID-19.

The DNA for the CDR3 is TGTGCCAGCAGCCCGCAGACAGTCTCAGATACGCAGTATTTT. It yields the protein CASSPQTVSDTQYF. The rearrangement uses TRBV7-9 and TRBJ2-3; D possibly corresponds to TRBD1 (5 bases). The CDR3 is 14 amino acids. Trimming removed 5 bases from V and 4 bases from J, with 13 bases in between. Germline-derived CDR1 and CDR2 are SEHNR and FQNEAQ (reference sequence).

The chain recombines TRBV4-1 with TRBJ2-3; TRBD2 aligns across 12 bases. The length of the CDR3 is 15 residues. Germline V gene data show CDR1 as MGHRA and CDR2 as YSYEKL. Trimming removed 5 bases from V and 7 bases from J; junction bases left unmatched: 7. CDR3 loop: CASSFGLAGQNTQYF. CDR3 nucleotides: TGCGCCAGCAGCTTTGGACTAGCGGGACAAAATACGCAGTATTTT.

The chain recombines TRBV7-9 with TRBJ2-5; TRBD2 matches 14 bases. The germline V gene has CDR1 SEHNR and CDR2 FQNEAQ (reference sequence). With V trimmed by 2 bases and J by 5 bases, 4 bases remained unmatched. This CDR3 comprises 16 residues. The CDR3 spells CASSLKGLAGAETQYF. The CDR3 DNA reads TGTGCCAGCAGCTTAAAGGGACTAGCGGGGGCTGAGACCCAGTACTTC.

This chain joins TRBV24-1 and TRBJ2-2; possibly TRBD1 for D (5 bases). Germline CDR1 is KGHDR and CDR2 is SFDVKD. Trimming took 1 base from V and 1 from J, leaving 12 bases between them. The CDR3 contains 17 residues. The CDR3 nucleotides are TGTGCCACCAGTGATTTTAAGTGGCAGGGGAACACCGGGGAGCTGTTTTTT. As protein: CATSDFKWQGNTGELFF.

The CDR3 here is CASSLASGTGNTIYF. CDR3 bases: TGTGCCAGCAGCTTGGCCTCGGGTACTGGAAACACCATATATTTT. V is TRBV5-4 and J is TRBJ1-3; D ambiguous. The CDR3 length is 15 residues. The germline CDR1 and CDR2 sequences are SGHNT and YYREEE (reference sequence). V lost 0 bases and J lost 2, with 9 bases in between.

The CDR3 DNA sequence: TGCGCCAGCAGCTCAGCGGGGCAGGGAACTGAAGCTTTCTTT. It yields the protein CASSSAGQGTEAFF. V gene TRBV5-1 combines with J gene TRBJ1-1, with D possibly being TRBD1 (5 bases). Trimming took 3 bases from V and 5 from J, leaving 14 bases between them. The CDR3 is 14 residues long. CDR1 is SGHRS, CDR2 YFSETQ, per germline.

This chain joins TRBV11-2 and TRBJ2-3; no clear D gene. This CDR3 has 14 residues. Germline V lookup: CDR1 SGHAT, CDR2 FQNNGV. The ends were cut back, 2 bases at V and 4 bases at J, with 10 bases in the middle. The CDR3 sequence is CASSLRTYPDTQYF. CDR3 DNA sequence: TGTGCCAGCAGCTTAAGAACTTACCCAGATACGCAGTATTTT.

Only one count was recorded for this clone. The V and J genes are TRBV18 and TRBJ1-1; D is uncertain. The CDR3 totals 12 residues. Between the trimmed V and J ends, which lost 5 bases and 4 bases, there was a span of 8 bases. From germline, CDR1 is KGHSH and CDR2 LQKENI. The CDR3 DNA reads TGTGCCAGCTCATCAGATCTCACTGAAGCTTTCTTT. As protein: CASSSDLTEAFF.

Concerning this clone: One end of the junction is discordant with germline, which a read error may explain. The V gene is TRBV7-2, the J gene TRBJ2-1, with TRBD2 matching over 7 bases. The CDR3 covers 15 residues. Germline V gene sequence: CDR1 SGHTA, CDR2 FQGNSA. CDR3 sequence: CASSFRDYVYYEQFF. CDR3 nucleotide sequence: TGTGCCAGCAGCTTCCGGGACTATGTCTACTATGAGCAGTTCTTC.

The rearrangement links TRBV7-9 to TRBJ1-6, with 9 bases matching TRBD1. The germline V gene has CDR1 SEHNR and CDR2 FQNEAQ (reference sequence). The trim removed 2 bases at V and 0 bases at J, leaving 5 bases unmatched. CDR3 length: 18 amino acids. The CDR3 reads CASSLPGQGFSYNSPLHF. In nucleotides, the CDR3 is TGTGCCAGCAGCTTACCGGGACAGGGTTTCTCCTATAATTCACCCCTCCACTTT. Full variable domain (outside the CDR3, taken from reference TRBV7-9 and TRBJ1-6): DTGVSQNPRHKITKRGQNVTFRCDPISEHNRLYWYRQTLGQGPEFLTYFQNEAQLEKSRLLSDRFSAERPKGSFSTLEIQRTEQGDSAMYLCASSLPGQGFSYNSPLHFGNGTRLTVT.

The chain couples TRBV9 to TRBJ2-1; weak D call: TRBD2 (6 bases). CDR1 and CDR2 (germline): SGDLS, YYNGEE. V lost 3 bases and J lost 7, with 20 bases in between. This CDR3 is built from 16 residues. The CDR3, as DNA: TGTGCCAGCAGCGAACCAACTGGAGGGAGACGAAATGAGCAGTTCTTC. This codes for CASSEPTGGRRNEQFF.

This chain joins TRBV19 and TRBJ1-4, with unresolved D. The V end lost 6 bases, the J end lost 0 bases, and 5 bases lay between the germline ends. The germline V gene encodes CDR1 LNHDA and CDR2 SQIVND (reference sequence). The CDR3 contains 13 residues. This CDR3 reads CASRQPTNEKLFF. The CDR3, as DNA: TGTGCCAGTAGACAGCCAACTAATGAAAAACTGTTTTTT.

The chain recombines TRBV3-1 (or the pseudogene TRBV3-2) with TRBJ2-1; possibly TRBD2 for D (6 bases). V was trimmed by 0 bases and J by 5 bases, leaving 23 bases between them. The CDR3 has 19 residues. CDR1 and CDR2 (germline): LGHDT, YNNKEL (reference sequence). The CDR3 DNA reads as TGTGCCAGCAGCCAAGATCTAGGCCTAGCGCTTCCCTTACACAATGAGCAGTTCTTC. This sequence encodes CASSQDLGLALPLHNEQFF.

The V call is TRBV2, the J call TRBJ1-1; 8 bases are a match to TRBD1. This CDR3 contains 16 residues. CDR1 and CDR2 from the germline V gene are SNHLY and FYNNEI. J lost 0 bases, V lost 2 bases, and 5 bases had no gene match. CDR3 sequence reads: CASSERSGGVNTEAFF. The CDR3 DNA sequence: TGTGCCAGCAGTGAACGGTCAGGGGGCGTGAACACTGAAGCTTTCTTT. Full variable domain (missing parts from reference TRBV2 and TRBJ1-1): EPEVTQTPSHQVTQMGQEVILRCVPISNHLYFYWYRQILGQKVEFLVSFYNNEISEKSEIFDDQFSVERPDGSNFTLKIRSTKLEDSAMYFCASSERSGGVNTEAFFGQGTRLTVV.

The rearrangement uses TRBV19 and TRBJ1-4, with D possibly TRBD1 on 6 matching bases. CDR3 length equals 14 residues. V was clipped by 6 bases and J by 5 bases, with 13 bases between them. Per the germline V gene, CDR1 is LNHDA and CDR2 is SQIVND (reference sequence). DNA of the CDR3: TGTGCCAGTAGCACAGGGTTCGGGAATGAAAAACTGTTTTTT. This sequence encodes CASSTGFGNEKLFF.

The chain uses TRBV6-2 or TRBV6-3 and TRBJ2-5, with TRBD2 matching over 9 bases. Trimming removed 0 bases from V and 0 bases from J; junction bases left unmatched: 11. Germline-derived CDR1 and CDR2 are MNHEY and SVGEGT. There are 19 residues in the CDR3. CDR3 sequence reads: CASSYSASGAHVNQETQYF. In DNA, the CDR3 is TGTGCCAGCAGTTACTCGGCTAGCGGGGCACACGTGAACCAAGAGACCCAGTACTTC.

The chain is built from TRBV10-3 and TRBJ1-1; D call uncertain. This CDR3 has 12 amino acids. V was pared by 8 bases and J by 4 bases, with 11 bases between. CDR1 and CDR2 from the germline V gene are ENHRY and SYGVKD. The CDR3 reads CAIGLGSTEAFF. The CDR3, as DNA: TGTGCCATCGGTCTAGGGAGCACTGAAGCTTTCTTT.

The chain uses TRBV5-1 and TRBJ1-1; a weak D match, TRBD1 (6 bases). The length of the CDR3 is 15 residues. CDR1 and CDR2 from the germline V gene are SGHRS and YFSETQ. The V end lost 0 bases, the J end lost 0 bases, and 9 bases lay between the germline ends. The DNA of the CDR3 is TGCGCCAGCAGCTTGGATACAGGGTTGAACACTGAAGCTTTCTTT. It encodes CASSLDTGLNTEAFF.

The CDR3 region has the DNA TGTGCCAGCAGCAAAGTTCTGGGGCCGAGTTCACCCCTCCACTTT. Its protein is CASSKVLGPSSPLHF. The chain uses TRBV21-1 and TRBJ1-6; the table gives TRBD1 as D, unverified against the DNA. TRBV21-1 represents a pseudogene. The CDR3 is made up of 15 amino acids.

This chain joins TRBV5-4 and TRBJ2-5, with 9 positions matching TRBD2. CDR3 length equals 14 residues. CDR1 is SGHNT and CDR2 is YYREEE in the germline V gene (reference sequence). The V gene end was trimmed by 10 bases and the J gene end by 4 bases; junction bases not matched to a gene: 11. The CDR3: CAWGSGSLPETQYF. The CDR3 nucleotides are TGTGCCTGGGGTAGCGGGAGCCTACCAGAGACCCAGTACTTC.

The chain couples TRBV28 to TRBJ2-2, with TRBD2 identical over 14 bases. Germline values: CDR1 MDHEN, CDR2 SYDVKM. V trimming: 4 bases; J trimming: 4 bases; junction bases outside the gene matches: 8. This CDR3 spans 18 amino acids. CDR3 sequence reads: CASSSPGLAGEVTGELFF. The CDR3 DNA reads TGTGCCAGCAGTTCTCCGGGACTAGCGGGAGAGGTCACCGGGGAGCTGTTTTTT.

V and J are TRBV6-6 and TRBJ2-3, with 10 bases fitting TRBD1. This CDR3 has 15 amino acids. V was pared by 0 bases and J by 8 bases, with 5 bases of the junction left unmatched. Germline CDR1 and CDR2: MNHNY and SVGAGI (reference sequence). This CDR3 is CASSYSPDRGSTQYF. CDR3 DNA sequence: TGTGCCAGCAGTTACTCACCGGACAGGGGGAGTACGCAGTATTTT.

The chain employs TRBV7-6 and TRBJ2-7; D not certain. Germline lookup yields CDR1 SGHVS and CDR2 FNYEAQ. The CDR3 is 15 amino acids. Between the trimmed V and J ends, which lost 1 base and 0 bases, there was a span of 10 bases. Here the CDR3 reads CASSLDPHPSYEQYF. The DNA for the CDR3 is TGTGCCAGCAGCTTAGATCCCCATCCCTCCTACGAGCAGTACTTC.

The chain employs TRBV18 and TRBJ2-5, with 7 bases fitting TRBD2. There are 14 residues in the CDR3. Germline V gives CDR1 KGHSH, CDR2 LQKENI. V gave up 3 bases and J gave up 1 base; unmatched junction bases: 2. The CDR3 DNA is TGTGCCAGCTCACCGCTAGCGGCCCAAGAGACCCAGTACTTC. Its translation is CASSPLAAQETQYF.

The chain uses TRBV7-6 and TRBJ1-1; 7 positions match TRBD1. This CDR3 comprises 14 residues. The V gene's germline CDR1 is SGHVS and CDR2 FNYEAQ. V shed 0 bases, J shed 4 bases, and the junction held 2 bases outside the gene matches. CDR3 region: CASSLAAGGTEAFF. The CDR3 DNA reads as TGTGCCAGCAGCTTAGCAGCAGGGGGCACTGAAGCTTTCTTT.